Presented here are 17 T cell receptor beta chains from one specimen sequenced in a study of T-cell reconstitution after alpha-beta-depleted transplantation in children. Researchers prepared the TCRbeta library using unique molecular identifiers, the study reports. TCRdb reprocessed the PCR reads via MiXCR and lists one record per CDR3 protein. The sample contains around 440,000 distinct CDR3 sequences, 15% to 20% of which appear only once. This specimen consisted of PBMCs, mostly from graft donor cells, obtained 360 days after TCRalphabeta/CD19-depleted stem cell transplant. These receptors came from a boy under two years old who had a stem cell transplant for Wiskott-Aldrich syndrome, so the T cells may come from the graft donor.

This clonotype showed up just a few times. The chain joins TRBV3-1 to TRBJ2-7, with 10 bases fitting TRBD1. V gave up 6 bases and J gave up 6 bases; unmatched junction bases: 5. CDR3 size: 13 residues. Germline V lookup: CDR1 LGHDT, CDR2 YNNKEL (reference sequence). This CDR3 is CASSPGQGLEQYF. CDR3 nucleotide sequence: TGTGCCAGCAGTCCGGGACAGGGGCTCGAGCAGTACTTC.

In this sample, this clonotype turned up a few times. The chain joins TRBV7-2 to TRBJ2-3, with 7 bases identical to TRBD1. Germline assignment: CDR1 SGHTA and CDR2 FQGNSA. The CDR3 length is 15 residues. Trimming removed 6 bases from V and 0 bases from J; junction bases left unmatched: 6. The CDR3 coding sequence is TGTGCCAGCAGGAACGGACAGGCTAGCACAGATACGCAGTATTTT. It encodes CASRNGQASTDTQYF.

V gene TRBV12-3 or TRBV12-4 combines with J gene TRBJ2-2; D gene unclear. The CDR3 covers 17 residues. CDR3 protein: CTLSREQYRSSSGELFF. For the CDR3, the DNA is TGTACCCTCAGCCGAGAACAGTATAGGTCGTCATCCGGGGAGCTGTTTTTT.

The genes are TRBV28 and TRBJ2-3, with no clear D. Trimming stripped 3 bases from V and 14 bases from J, with 12 bases between. The CDR3 is 11 residues long. Germline V CDR1 and CDR2: MDHEN, SYDVKM. CDR3 nucleotides: TGTGCCAGCAGTTTCAAGGCTGTATTGTATTTT. It specifies CASSFKAVLYF.

This clonotype was seen repeatedly, ten times or more. V and J are TRBV4-1 and TRBJ2-2; 10 nucleotides match TRBD1. J was trimmed by 0 bases and V by 2 bases; bases with no gene match: 9. Germline V lookup: CDR1 MGHRA, CDR2 YSYEKL. This CDR3 contains 19 residues. CDR3 amino acids: CASSQRGTGAFANTGELFF. In DNA, the CDR3 is TGCGCCAGCAGCCAAAGGGGGACAGGGGCGTTCGCGAACACCGGGGAGCTGTTTTTT.

This clonotype was counted between two and nine times. The chain carries TRBV4-1 and TRBJ2-5; 9 bases fit TRBD2. In germline, CDR1 is MGHRA, CDR2 YSYEKL. V shed 1 base, J shed 3 bases, and the junction held 6 bases outside the gene matches. The CDR3 length is 16 residues. CDR3 loop: CASSQGRTSAKETQYF. Here the CDR3 DNA reads TGCGCCAGCAGCCAAGGGCGGACTAGCGCCAAAGAGACCCAGTACTTC.

This clonotype was seen only a few times. The chain uses TRBV5-5 and TRBJ2-1; 8 bases line up with TRBD2. In germline, CDR1 is SGHKS, CDR2 YYEKEE (reference sequence). Germline trimming cut 3 bases from V and 3 bases from J; bases unmatched to any gene: 2. CDR3 size: 14 residues. The CDR3 DNA reads as TGTGCCAGCAGCTCCGGGACTAGCTACAATGAGCAGTTCTTC. Protein product: CASSSGTSYNEQFF.

CDR3: CASSGVPRYEQYF. For the CDR3, the DNA is TGTGCCAGCAGTGGTGTCCCCCGCTACGAGCAGTACTTC. The rearrangement links TRBV12-3 or TRBV12-4 to TRBJ2-7; D ambiguous. The CDR3 is 13 amino acids. Trimming shortened V by 5 bases and J by 3 bases, and 11 bases separated the two germline ends.

The V and J genes are TRBV5-1 and TRBJ1-5; TRBD1 might be the D (5 bases). V was shortened by 2 bases and J by 10 bases, with 16 bases between the two germline ends. The CDR3 spans 14 residues. CDR1 and CDR2 (germline): SGHRS, YFSETQ. CDR3 bases: TGCGCCAGCAGCTTAAATGGAGACAGCTTCCCCCAGCATTTT. Translated: CASSLNGDSFPQHF.

V and J are TRBV20-1 and TRBJ2-3; D not certain. V lost 3 bases and J 1 base, leaving 11 bases between the germline ends. The CDR3 is made up of 14 amino acids. Looked up from germline, CDR1 is DFQATT and CDR2 is SNEGSKA (reference sequence). CDR3 region: CSASSGFGTDTQYF. Here the CDR3 DNA reads TGCAGTGCTAGTAGTGGATTCGGCACAGATACGCAGTATTTT.

A remark on this clonotype: Mismatch with germline at one junction end may stem from a read error. The chain combines TRBV15 with TRBJ2-3; either TRBD1 or TRBD2 may supply D (5 bases each). This CDR3 has 18 residues. Germline CDR1 reads LNHNV; CDR2 reads YYDKDF (reference sequence). CDR3 sequence reads: CATIRERGAEKRTDTQYF. The DNA of the CDR3 is TGTGCCACCATCAGAGAGAGGGGCGCAGAGAAGCGAACAGATACGCAGTATTTT.

This clonotype has just a few counts. The chain has TRBV10-3 and TRBJ2-7; 12 nucleotides agree with TRBD2. CDR3 length: 16 amino acids. CDR1 ENHRY and CDR2 SYGVKD come from the germline V gene. Trimming took 10 bases from V and 1 from J; bases not matched to a gene: 11. Written as DNA, the CDR3 is TGTGCCACTCTCGCCCTGACTAGCGGGGGATCCTACGAGCAGTACTTC. Its protein is CATLALTSGGSYEQYF.

The V and J genes are TRBV12-3 or TRBV12-4 and TRBJ2-3; the D gene is possibly TRBD2 (6 bases). The CDR3 length is 17 residues. The germline V and J ends were trimmed by 4 bases and 4 bases, with 21 bases remaining between them. In DNA, the CDR3 is TGTGCCAGCAGTTCCCCGGGTTTACGCGGGGAGGCAGATACGCAGTATTTT. Its protein product is CASSSPGLRGEADTQYF.

This clonotype was counted between two and nine times. The rearrangement links TRBV4-3 to TRBJ2-2; TRBD2 might be the D (6 bases). CDR1 and CDR2 (germline): LGHNA, YSLEER. V lost 3 bases, J lost 6 bases, and 8 bases lay in between. This CDR3 is built from 13 residues. The CDR3 coding sequence is TGCGCCAGCAGCCACACTAGCCCCGGGGAGCTGTTTTTT. Protein product: CASSHTSPGELFF.

The chain is built from TRBV6-5 and TRBJ2-2, with no clear D. V was trimmed by 0 bases and J by 5 bases, leaving 7 bases between them. The CDR3 has 14 residues. CDR1 MNHEY and CDR2 SVGAGI come from the germline V gene. The CDR3 is CASSYSLGTGELFF. CDR3 sequence (DNA): TGTGCCAGCAGTTACTCGTTAGGGACCGGGGAGCTGTTTTTT.

The J gene is TRBJ2-1, the V gene TRBV10-3; 9 nucleotides match TRBD1. The DNA end is a closer match to TRBJ2-7, so the J assignment may be wrong. CDR3 length: 16 residues. CDR1 is ENHRY, CDR2 SYGVKD, per germline. The CDR3 spells CAISEDRGSLYNEQYF. CDR3 in DNA: TGTGCCATCAGTGAGGACAGGGGGTCCCTCTACAATGAGCAGTACTTC.

This clonotype was observed a handful of times. The CDR3, as DNA: TGCGCCAGCAGCTACAGGGGGCGCGTGAGGACGAACACTGAAGCTTTCTTT. Translation: CASSYRGRVRTNTEAFF. The chain couples TRBV5-1 to TRBJ1-1; 9 bases are a match to TRBD1. Trimming cost V 3 bases and J 1 base; bases outside gene matches: 10. Germline lookup yields CDR1 SGHRS and CDR2 YFSETQ. CDR3 length: 17 amino acids.